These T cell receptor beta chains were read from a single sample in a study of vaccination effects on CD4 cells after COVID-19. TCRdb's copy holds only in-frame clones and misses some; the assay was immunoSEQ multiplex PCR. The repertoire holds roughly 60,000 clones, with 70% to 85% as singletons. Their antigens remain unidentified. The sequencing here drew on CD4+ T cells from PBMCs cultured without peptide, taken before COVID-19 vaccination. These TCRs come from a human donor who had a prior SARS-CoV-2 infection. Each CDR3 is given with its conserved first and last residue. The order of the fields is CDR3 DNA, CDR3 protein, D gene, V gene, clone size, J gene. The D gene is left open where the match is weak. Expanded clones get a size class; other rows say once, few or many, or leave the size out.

CDR3nt: TGTGCCACCAGCAGAGCAGGCATTAACTATGGCTACACCTTC; CDR3aa: CATSRAGINYGYTF; d_gene: -; v_gene: TRBV15; abundance: -; j_gene: TRBJ1-2
CDR3nt: TGTGCCAGCAGTGGCGGTTCCGGGTTCGACAATGAGCAGTTCTTC; CDR3aa: CASSGGSGFDNEQFF; d_gene: -; v_gene: TRBV2; abundance: few; j_gene: TRBJ2-1
CDR3nt: TGTGCCAGCAGAGAGGGAGTACGCGAGACCCAGTACTTC; CDR3aa: CASREGVRETQYF; d_gene: -; v_gene: TRBV2; abundance: few; j_gene: TRBJ2-5
CDR3nt: TGTGCCAGCAAACGGCGGGGGGACTACAATGAGCAGTTCTTC; CDR3aa: CASKRRGDYNEQFF; d_gene: TRBD2; v_gene: TRBV2; abundance: -; j_gene: TRBJ2-1
CDR3nt: TGTGCCAGCAGCAAGACTAGCGGGATAGGGGTGGGGCAGTTCTTC; CDR3aa: CASSKTSGIGVGQFF; d_gene: TRBD2; v_gene: TRBV7-3; abundance: -; j_gene: TRBJ2-1
CDR3nt: TGTGCCAGCAGCCAAAGGACCGGACCGCATTCACCCCTCCACTTT; CDR3aa: CASSQRTGPHSPLHF; d_gene: -; v_gene: TRBV11-2; abundance: -; j_gene: TRBJ1-6
CDR3nt: TGTGCCAGCACTGCGGCCCTCTCCGGCTATGAGCAGTTCTTC; CDR3aa: CASTAALSGYEQFF; d_gene: -; v_gene: TRBV2; abundance: -; j_gene: TRBJ2-1
CDR3nt: TGTGCCAGCAGTTACCGCCGGCACCCGCAAAACGATACATATAATTCACCCCTCCACTTT; CDR3aa: CASSYRRHPQNDTYNSPLHF; d_gene: -; v_gene: TRBV6-9; abundance: -; j_gene: TRBJ1-6
CDR3nt: TGTGCCAGCAGCTTAGAGGGGCATAGCACAGATACGCAGTATTTT; CDR3aa: CASSLEGHSTDTQYF; d_gene: -; v_gene: TRBV7-2; abundance: -; j_gene: TRBJ2-3
CDR3nt: TGTGCCAGCTCACTCCTAAGTTCGGGACAGGCTAATGAAAAACTGTTTTTT; CDR3aa: CASSLLSSGQANEKLFF; d_gene: TRBD1; v_gene: TRBV18; abundance: -; j_gene: TRBJ1-4
CDR3nt: TGTGCCAGCAGCCCGTACAGCGCCAAGGGGTACGAGCAGTACTTC; CDR3aa: CASSPYSAKGYEQYF; d_gene: -; v_gene: TRBV11-3; abundance: -; j_gene: TRBJ2-7
CDR3nt: TGTGCCTGGGCGGCGGGACCCTCCTACAATGAGCAGTTCTTC; CDR3aa: CAWAAGPSYNEQFF; d_gene: -; v_gene: TRBV30; abundance: once; j_gene: TRBJ2-1
CDR3nt: TGTGCCAGCAGCACCTCAGATACCTACGAGCAGTACTTC; CDR3aa: CASSTSDTYEQYF; d_gene: -; v_gene: TRBV21-1; abundance: -; j_gene: TRBJ2-7
CDR3nt: TGTGCCAGTAGTGTCAGGACCGGGACCGAGGGTTCACCCCTCCACTTT; CDR3aa: CASSVRTGTEGSPLHF; d_gene: -; v_gene: TRBV19; abundance: -; j_gene: TRBJ1-6
CDR3nt: TGTGCCAGCAGCCAAGGCTGGTCAGCCCGTGACTTC; CDR3aa: CASSQGWSARDF; d_gene: -; v_gene: TRBV14; abundance: few; j_gene: TRBJ2-7
CDR3nt: TGTGCCAGCAGTTTAGCAGGACCGATGAACACTGAAGCTTTCTTT; CDR3aa: CASSLAGPMNTEAFF; d_gene: -; v_gene: TRBV27; abundance: -; j_gene: TRBJ1-1
CDR3nt: TGTGCCATCCCAGGGACGTGGGAGGGGTATGGCTACACCTTC; CDR3aa: CAIPGTWEGYGYTF; d_gene: -; v_gene: TRBV6-5; abundance: -; j_gene: TRBJ1-2